Each of the 17 T cell receptor beta chains below was sequenced from the same sample in a study of T cells in Graves' hyperthyroidism and ophthalmopathy. TCR beta CDR3 regions were amplified from RNA transcripts. The HTBI primer set drove a first-round RT-PCR of the TCR CDR3. TCRdb used MiXCR to reprocess the multiplex PCR reads, holding one entry per CDR3 protein. The data contain 530,000 or so distinct CDR3 sequences, around 45% of them seen just once; the ten biggest clones take up about 8.3%. The specimen sequenced was peripheral blood or thyroid tissue (not recorded which). These receptors were taken from a woman younger than 35 with Graves' hyperthyroidism.

This clonotype was seen repeatedly, ten times or more. V is TRBV7-2 and J is TRBJ2-7; 11 positions agree with TRBD2. Germline V lookup: CDR1 SGHTA, CDR2 FQGNSA. The CDR3 is 19 amino acids. V was pared by 2 bases and J by 0 bases, with 12 bases of the junction left unmatched. CDR3 nucleotides: TGTGCCAGCAGCTTAAGGCCCTCGGCTAGCGGGAGGAGCTCCTACGAGCAGTACTTC. This sequence encodes CASSLRPSASGRSSYEQYF.

About this clonotype itself: Given the absence of the conserved phenylalanine or tryptophan at the CDR3 end, a read error is likely. Because the CDR3's place on the DNA is in doubt, the DNA is left out and the CDR3 is given as listed by TCRdb. The V call is TRBV6-1, the J call TRBJ2-6. The CDR3 spans 8 residues, counting both ends. Germline V gene lookup returns CDR1 MNHNS and CDR2 SASEGT. This chain's CDR3 is CASTTGTS.

The J gene is TRBJ2-5, the V gene TRBV19; D is possibly TRBD1 (6 bases). CDR1 and CDR2 (germline): LNHDA, SQIVND (reference sequence). The V and J ends lost 5 bases and 3 bases respectively, with 34 bases between them. CDR3 length equals 21 residues. The CDR3 bases are TGTGCCAGTAGTCCCCCCCCGGGACACGGACTTGGCGCTTCGGGGAAAGAGACCCAGTACTTC. As protein: CASSPPPGHGLGASGKETQYF.

This clonotype has a count of ten or more. The genes are TRBV7-3 and TRBJ1-1; perhaps TRBD1 as D (5 bases). The V end lost 1 base, the J end lost 4 bases, and 10 bases lay between the germline ends. CDR3 size: 14 residues. The germline V gene has CDR1 SGHTA and CDR2 FQGTGA. CDR3 bases: TGTGCCAGCAGCTTAAGCAGGGTGGGCACTGAAGCTTTCTTT. Protein: CASSLSRVGTEAFF.

Notes on this clonotype: Possible read error: a much larger clone is one base away. The chain has TRBV28 and TRBJ1-2; D remains unclear. CDR1 is MDHEN and CDR2 is SYDVKM in the germline V gene. The CDR3 contains 12 residues. The CDR3 loop is CVSSFGQEGYTF. Here the CDR3 DNA reads TGTGTCAGCAGTTTTGGGCAGGAAGGCTACACCTTC.

About this clonotype itself: The missing conserved phenylalanine or tryptophan at the end of this CDR3 makes a read error likely. V usage is TRBV4-3 and J usage is TRBJ1-3; D perhaps matches TRBD1 (5 bases). Germline CDR1 is LGHNA and CDR2 is YSLEER. V dropped 1 base and J dropped 7 bases, with 17 bases sitting between them. The CDR3 runs 16 residues. In DNA, the CDR3 is TGCGCCAGCAGCCAAGCGGGACTAGCGGGACTGAACACCATATATTCT. Its translation is CASSQAGLAGLNTIYS.

As regards this clonotype: As the CDR3 is not closed by the conserved phenylalanine or tryptophan, this likely results from a read error. The DNA is omitted, as the CDR3 cannot be located on it reliably, and the CDR3 follows TCRdb's listing. This chain joins TRBV7-3 and TRBJ2-5; the D call of TRBD2 is as the table states it, not checked on the DNA. The CDR3 contains 10 residues when both ends are counted. Germline CDR1 SGHTA, CDR2 FQGTGA. CDR3 in amino acids: CASSLDQGLD.

The genes are TRBV12-3 or TRBV12-4 and TRBJ2-5; TRBD1 agrees at 8 bases. V lost 6 bases and J lost 7; bases outside the gene matches: 7. The CDR3 consists of 13 residues. The CDR3 bases are TGTGCCAGCAGGGCTAGGACAGGGTGGACCCAGTACTTC. Protein product: CASRARTGWTQYF.

With respect to this clonotype: A much larger clone is a single base away; this may be a read error. The V and J genes are TRBV6-2 or TRBV6-3 and TRBJ2-7, with 11 bases aligning to TRBD2. CDR3 size: 14 residues. The V gene's germline CDR1 is MNHEY and CDR2 SVGEGT. CDR3 sequence reads: CAGRRLAGHYEQYF. The CDR3 DNA reads as TGTGCCGGCAGAAGACTAGCGGGACACTACGAGCAGTACTTC.

This clonotype appeared a few times. The CDR3 DNA is TGTGCCAGCAGCTTAGTGGGACTAGGGTCGACCGGGCAGTTCTTC. Translating gives CASSLVGLGSTGQFF. V is TRBV7-2 and J is TRBJ2-1, with 8 bases aligning to TRBD2. CDR3 size: 15 residues. CDR1 SGHTA and CDR2 FQGNSA come from the germline V gene. V was clipped by 1 base and J by 12 bases; unmatched bases: 11.

CDR3 in amino acids: CASSQATGYRGYTF. Here the CDR3 DNA reads TGTGCCAGCAGCCAAGCGACAGGGTATAGAGGCTACACCTTC. This sequence joins TRBV2 and TRBJ1-2; TRBD1 matches 7 bases. Germline CDR1 SNHLY, CDR2 FYNNEI. The junction had 12 bases not matched to a gene; V was cut back by 6 bases and J by 8 bases. The CDR3 sequence is 14 residues long.

The V gene is TRBV9, the J gene TRBJ2-1, with D perhaps TRBD1 (6 bases). The CDR3 consists of 17 residues. CDR1 and CDR2 (germline): SGDLS, YYNGEE. Trimming removed 2 bases from V and 0 bases from J, with 15 bases in between. The CDR3 nucleotides read TGTGCCAGCAGCGTCTCTGGGGGCCCTAGCTCCTACAATGAGCAGTTCTTC. Amino acid sequence: CASSVSGGPSSYNEQFF.

The chain couples TRBV20-1 to TRBJ2-6; D not resolved. Germline lookup yields CDR1 DFQATT and CDR2 SNEGSKA (reference sequence). The CDR3 is made up of 10 amino acids. The CDR3 loop is CKAVANVLTF. Written as DNA, the CDR3 is TGCAAGGCAGTGGCCAACGTCCTGACTTTC.

This clonotype has ten or more counts. This sequence joins TRBV7-2 and TRBJ1-1; D is ambiguous. There are 14 residues in the CDR3. The germline V and J ends were trimmed by 2 bases and 6 bases, with 13 bases remaining between them. CDR1 is SGHTA and CDR2 is FQGNSA in the germline V gene. This CDR3 is CASSLYGLEPEAFF. For the CDR3, the DNA is TGTGCCAGCAGCTTATACGGGTTGGAGCCTGAAGCTTTCTTT.

Comments on this clonotype: Given a much more abundant clone one base away, this may be a read error. V is TRBV6-2 or TRBV6-3 and J is TRBJ2-7; 9 positions agree with TRBD2. V trimming: 5 bases; J trimming: 0 bases; junction bases outside the gene matches: 14. From germline, CDR1 is MNHEY and CDR2 SVGEGT. CDR3 length equals 18 residues. The CDR3 sequence is CASSPLFRLAENSYEQYF. CDR3 DNA: TGTGCCAGCAGTCCTCTTTTCCGACTAGCGGAGAACTCCTACGAGCAGTACTTC.

This clonotype occurred many times. The chain uses TRBV4-2 and TRBJ2-7; D possibly matches TRBD1 or TRBD2 (5 bases each). Trimming removed 2 bases from V and 2 bases from J, with 13 bases in between. Germline CDR1 reads LGHNA; CDR2 reads YNFKEQ. The CDR3 consists of 15 residues. The CDR3 DNA sequence: TGTGCCAGCAGCCAACCCGGGACGGACGCCTACGAGCAGTACTTC. Translating it yields CASSQPGTDAYEQYF.

The rearrangement links TRBV6-5 to TRBJ1-5; D unclear. Germline values: CDR1 MNHEY, CDR2 SVGAGI. V was pared by 6 bases and J by 4 bases, with 7 bases between. The CDR3 has 12 amino acids. CDR3 region: CASSLWNQPQHF. CDR3 coding DNA: TGTGCCAGCAGCCTTTGGAATCAGCCCCAGCATTTT.